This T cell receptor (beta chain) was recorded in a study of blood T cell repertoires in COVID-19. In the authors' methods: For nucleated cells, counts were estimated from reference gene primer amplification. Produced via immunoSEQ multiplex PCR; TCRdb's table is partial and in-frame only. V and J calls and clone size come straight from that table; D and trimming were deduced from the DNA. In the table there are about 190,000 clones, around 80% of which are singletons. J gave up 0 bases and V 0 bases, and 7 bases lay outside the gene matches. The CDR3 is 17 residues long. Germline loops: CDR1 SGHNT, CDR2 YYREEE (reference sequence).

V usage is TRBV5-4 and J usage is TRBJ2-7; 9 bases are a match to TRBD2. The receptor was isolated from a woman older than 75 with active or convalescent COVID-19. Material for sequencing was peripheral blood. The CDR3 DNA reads TGTGCCAGCAGCTTGGCGCCTAGCGGGGTTAGCTCCTACGAGCAGTACTTC. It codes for CASSLAPSGVSSYEQYF.